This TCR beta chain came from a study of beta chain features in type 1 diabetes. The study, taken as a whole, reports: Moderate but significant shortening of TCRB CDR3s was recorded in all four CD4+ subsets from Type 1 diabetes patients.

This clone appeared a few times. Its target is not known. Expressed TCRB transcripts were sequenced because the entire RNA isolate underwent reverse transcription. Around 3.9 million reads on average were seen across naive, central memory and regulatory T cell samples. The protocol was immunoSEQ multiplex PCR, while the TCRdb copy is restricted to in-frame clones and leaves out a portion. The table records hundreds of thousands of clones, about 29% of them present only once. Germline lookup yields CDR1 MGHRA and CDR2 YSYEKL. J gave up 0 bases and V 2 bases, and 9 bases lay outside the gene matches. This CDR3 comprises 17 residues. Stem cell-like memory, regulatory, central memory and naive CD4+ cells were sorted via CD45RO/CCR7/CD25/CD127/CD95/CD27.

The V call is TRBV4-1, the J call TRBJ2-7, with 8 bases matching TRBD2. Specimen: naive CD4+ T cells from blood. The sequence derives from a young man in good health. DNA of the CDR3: TGCGCCAGCAGCCAATCCGGGACTAGTACCAGCTCCTACGAGCAGTACTTC. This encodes CASSQSGTSTSSYEQYF.